What follows are 8 T cell receptor delta chains derived from one specimen sequenced in a study of gamma-delta chains in newborns, infants, children. TCRdb used CATT to re-call clones from the reads. Among approximately 4,100 delta-chain clones, roughly 0.54% were seen once, and the ten largest hold around a sixth. Sequenced input: blood. The receptors come from a child who was a newborn, infant or young child, either healthy, febrile or measles-vaccinated (not recorded which).

This clone showed up just a few times. Its ends do not fully match the called genes, so a read error is possible. The chain links TRDV2 to TRDJ3; D tentatively reads TRDD2 or TRDD3 (5 bases each). Germline-derived CDR1 and CDR2 are GEAIGNYY and EKD. The CDR3 consists of 17 residues. CDR3 nucleotides: TGTGCCTGTGACAGAGGGCCCTTCTCCTGGGTCACCCGACAGATGTTTTTC. As protein: CACDRGPFSWVTRQMFF.

Points on this clone: The protein held in TCRdb is that of a much larger clone and does not match this DNA's translation at residue 12, likely because of a read error; the protein shown is translated from the DNA. The rearrangement links TRDV2 to TRDJ3; 10 bases match TRDD3. The CDR3 consists of 17 residues. Germline values: CDR1 GEAIGNYY, CDR2 EKD. The CDR3 nucleotides are TGTGCCTGTGACACTGGGGGATACTCCTGGGACATCCGACAGATGTTTTTC. This translates into CACDTGGYSWDIRQMFF.

In this sample, this clone turned up a few times. TCRdb attributes to this sequence the protein of a much larger clone, which differs from the DNA translation at residue 9; a read error is likely, and the protein displayed is translated from the DNA. This chain joins TRDV2 and TRDJ3; 10 bases line up with TRDD3. This CDR3 spans 18 amino acids. V lost 2 bases, J lost 2 bases, and 5 bases stayed unmatched. Looked up from germline, CDR1 is GEAIGNYY and CDR2 is EKD. CDR3 in DNA: TGTGCCTGTGACATACTGGGGGATGCGCCCTGGGACACCCGACAGATGTTTTTC. This translates into CACDILGDAPWDTRQMFF.

A few counts support this clone. The translation of this DNA and the TCRdb protein of a much larger clone differ at residue 4, probably owing to a read error; the protein shown here is translated from the DNA. This sequence joins TRDV2 and TRDJ3, with TRDD3 matching 10 bases. V was clipped by 5 bases and J by 0 bases; unmatched bases: 9. Germline loops: CDR1 GEAIGNYY, CDR2 EKD. The CDR3 spans 19 residues. CDR3 protein: CACGVLGDLSSWDTRQMFF. The CDR3 nucleotides are TGTGCCTGTGGCGTACTGGGGGATTTGAGCTCCTGGGACACCCGACAGATGTTTTTC.

This clone was seen only a few times. A much larger clonotype is one base distant, so this may be a read error. The same CDR3 arises from other DNA sequences in this sample as well. This chain joins TRDV2 and TRDJ3, with TRDD3 identical over 7 bases. Germline CDR1 is GEAIGNYY and CDR2 is EKD. V was pared by 1 base and J by 2 bases, with 13 bases of the junction left unmatched. CDR3 length equals 20 residues. The CDR3 loop reads CACDTWAGGSGTWDTRQMFF. As DNA, the CDR3 is TGTGCCTGTGACACGTGGGCTGGGGGGTCCGGCACCTGGGACACCCGACAGATGTTTTTC.

Details on this clone: The protein recorded in TCRdb matches a much larger clone and deviates from this DNA's translation at residue 11, suggesting a read error; the protein here is obtained by translating the DNA. The gene calls are TRDV2 and TRDJ3; D might be TRDD3 (6 bases). Germline V gene data show CDR1 as GEAIGNYY and CDR2 as EKD. The CDR3 has 17 residues. CDR3 residues: CACDSLTSSWGTRQMFF. In nucleotides, the CDR3 is TGTGCCTGTGACTCCCTGACCAGCTCCTGGGGCACCCGACAGATGTTTTTC.

This clone occurred a few times. Given a far larger clone just one base away, this is likely a sequencing read error. The same CDR3 is also encoded by other DNA sequences in this sample. The rearrangement uses TRDV2 and TRDJ3, with 11 bases fitting TRDD3. The trim removed 4 bases at V and 4 bases at J, leaving 11 bases unmatched. Germline-derived CDR1 and CDR2 are GEAIGNYY and EKD. The CDR3 has 19 residues. CDR3 nucleotides: TGTGCCTGTGATCGTCTGGGGGATACCCCCTCATGGGACACCCGACAGATGTTTTTC. Its protein is CACDRLGDTPSWDTRQMFF.

By its share, this clone is large. The sample carries other DNA sequences with the same CDR3. This rearrangement joins TRDV2 to TRDJ2; 7 bases line up with TRDD3. Germline CDR1 GEAIGNYY, CDR2 EKD. This CDR3 has 17 amino acids. With 2 bases clipped from V and 0 bases from J, the junction kept 8 bases outside the gene matches. Here the CDR3 DNA reads TGTGCCTGTGACAGCCGGGGGATCCCAGCTTTGACAGCACAACTCTTCTTT. Its translation: CACDSRGIPALTAQLFF.